One and the same sample provided the 7 T cell receptor beta chains below, sequenced in a study of cytomegalovirus exposure and HLA in healthy donors. The PCR contained 60 Vbeta and 13 Jbeta primers. Sequencing used immunoSEQ multiplex PCR; TCRdb keeps in-frame clones, though not all of them. The sample has about 43,000 clones; approximately 80% are singletons. Sequencing was performed on PBMCs. These receptors were obtained from a man aged 25 to 40 in good health and CMV-seronegative.

This chain links TRBV6-5 with TRBJ1-1; the match to TRBD1 covers 7 bases. Germline V gene sequence: CDR1 MNHEY, CDR2 SVGAGI. This CDR3 spans 13 amino acids. After removal of 5 bases from V and 4 bases from J, the junction contained 4 bases not matched to a gene. The CDR3 sequence is CASSKGQTTEAFF. CDR3 in DNA: TGTGCCAGCAGTAAGGGACAGACCACTGAAGCTTTCTTT.

J is TRBJ2-7 and V is TRBV4-3, with TRBD1 identical over 10 bases. The CDR3 runs 13 residues. In germline, CDR1 is LGHNA, CDR2 YSLEER. Germline trimming cut 4 bases from V and 9 bases from J; bases unmatched to any gene: 6. CDR3 DNA: TGCGCCAGCAGCCGGGACAGGGGAGAGGCGCAGTACTTC. It codes for CASSRDRGEAQYF.

This clone came up once. The chain joins TRBV6-5 to TRBJ2-1, with TRBD2 matching over 11 bases. There are 16 residues in the CDR3. Germline CDR1 is MNHEY and CDR2 is SVGAGI. Unmatched junction bases numbered 4, after V lost 0 bases and J lost 6 bases. CDR3: CASSYSPTSGVNEQFF. In DNA form, the CDR3 reads TGTGCCAGCAGTTACTCCCCGACTAGCGGGGTCAATGAGCAGTTCTTC.

This chain connects TRBV2 to TRBJ2-1; 9 nucleotides align to TRBD2. J gave up 10 bases and V 7 bases, and 17 bases lay outside the gene matches. CDR1 is SNHLY, CDR2 FYNNEI, per germline. This CDR3 is built from 16 residues. The CDR3 here is CASMSELAGFSGEQFF. In DNA, the CDR3 is TGTGCCAGCATGAGTGAGCTAGCGGGATTCTCGGGGGAGCAGTTCTTC.

The rearrangement uses TRBV27 and TRBJ1-1; no firm D call. The CDR3 totals 13 residues. CDR1 and CDR2 from the germline V gene are MNHEY and SMNVEV (reference sequence). V lost 8 bases and J 1 base, leaving 11 bases between the germline ends. The CDR3 loop reads CASRKNRNTEAFF. The CDR3 DNA sequence: TGTGCCAGCCGGAAGAACAGGAACACTGAAGCTTTCTTT.

This sequence joins TRBV11-2 and TRBJ2-7; TRBD1 matches at 9 bases. With V trimmed by 4 bases and J by 2 bases, 3 bases remained unmatched. CDR3 length: 14 amino acids. Germline V lookup: CDR1 SGHAT, CDR2 FQNNGV. The CDR3 DNA reads TGTGCCAGCAGCTCTTGGACAGGGGCCTACGAGCAGTACTTC. Translated, it gives CASSSWTGAYEQYF.

This rearrangement joins TRBV7-6 to TRBJ2-1; 11 bases map to TRBD2. CDR1 and CDR2 from the germline V gene are SGHVS and FNYEAQ. V lost 0 bases to trimming and J lost 6 bases; unmatched junction nucleotides: 10. The CDR3 extends over 18 amino acids. This CDR3 reads CASSLAPSTSGKGNEQFF. The CDR3 DNA is TGTGCCAGCAGCTTAGCCCCATCGACTAGCGGGAAAGGCAATGAGCAGTTCTTC.